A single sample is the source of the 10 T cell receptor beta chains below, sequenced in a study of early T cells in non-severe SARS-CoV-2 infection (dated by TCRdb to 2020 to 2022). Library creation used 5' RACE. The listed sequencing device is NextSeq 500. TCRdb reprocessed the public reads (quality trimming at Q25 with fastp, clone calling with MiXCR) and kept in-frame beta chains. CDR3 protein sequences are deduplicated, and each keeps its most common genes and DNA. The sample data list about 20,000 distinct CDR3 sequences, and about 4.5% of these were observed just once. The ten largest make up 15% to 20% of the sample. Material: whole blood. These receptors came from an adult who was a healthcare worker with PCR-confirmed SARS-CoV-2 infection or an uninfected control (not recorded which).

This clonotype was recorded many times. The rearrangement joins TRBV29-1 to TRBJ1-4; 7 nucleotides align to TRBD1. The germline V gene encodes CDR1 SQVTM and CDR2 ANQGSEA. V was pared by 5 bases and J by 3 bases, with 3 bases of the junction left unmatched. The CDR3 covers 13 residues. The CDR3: CSVKTGSNEKLFF. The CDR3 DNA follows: TGCAGCGTTAAGACAGGGTCTAATGAAAAACTGTTTTTT.

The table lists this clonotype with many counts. The CDR3 DNA reads as TGTGCCAGCAGCTCTAGCGCCTCGCCAGGGGAGACCCAGTACTTC. The encoded protein is CASSSSASPGETQYF. The chain carries TRBV11-2 and TRBJ2-5, with D tentatively TRBD2 (6 bases). The V and J ends lost 4 bases and 5 bases respectively, with 17 bases between them. The CDR3 has 15 amino acids. CDR1 and CDR2 from the germline V gene are SGHAT and FQNNGV.

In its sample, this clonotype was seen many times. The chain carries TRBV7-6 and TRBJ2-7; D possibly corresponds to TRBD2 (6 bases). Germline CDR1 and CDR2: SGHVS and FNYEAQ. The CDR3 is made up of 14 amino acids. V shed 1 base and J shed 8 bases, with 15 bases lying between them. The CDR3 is CASSLEGTHPKQYF. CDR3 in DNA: TGTGCCAGCAGCTTAGAGGGGACTCATCCCAAGCAGTACTTC.

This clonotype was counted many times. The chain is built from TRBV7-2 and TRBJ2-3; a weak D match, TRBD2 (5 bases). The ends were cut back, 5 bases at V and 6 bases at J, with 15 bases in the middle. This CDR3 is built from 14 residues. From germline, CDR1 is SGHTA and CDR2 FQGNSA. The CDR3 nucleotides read TGTGCCAGCAGCCCACTAGGATTAACGGATACGCAGTATTTT. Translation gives CASSPLGLTDTQYF.

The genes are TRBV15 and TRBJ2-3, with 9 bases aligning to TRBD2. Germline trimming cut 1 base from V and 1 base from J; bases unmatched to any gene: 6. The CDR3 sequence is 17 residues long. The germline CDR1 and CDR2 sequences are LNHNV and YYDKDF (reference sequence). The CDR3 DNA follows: TGTGCCACCAGCAGAGGCTTGGTAGCGGGGGGCACAGATACGCAGTATTTT. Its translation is CATSRGLVAGGTDTQYF.

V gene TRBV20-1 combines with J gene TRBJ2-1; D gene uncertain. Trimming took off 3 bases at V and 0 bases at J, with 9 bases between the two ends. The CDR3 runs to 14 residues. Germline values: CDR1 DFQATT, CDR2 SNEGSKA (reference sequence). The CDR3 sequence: CSARAASSYNEQFF. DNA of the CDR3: TGCAGTGCTAGGGCAGCTAGCTCCTACAATGAGCAGTTCTTC.

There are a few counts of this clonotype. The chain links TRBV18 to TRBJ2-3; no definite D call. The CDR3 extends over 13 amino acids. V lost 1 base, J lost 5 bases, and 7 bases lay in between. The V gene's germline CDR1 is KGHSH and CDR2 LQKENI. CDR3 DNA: TGTGCCAGCTCACCACTATTTGGAGATACGCAGTATTTT. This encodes CASSPLFGDTQYF. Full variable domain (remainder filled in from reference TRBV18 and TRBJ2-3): NAGVMQNPRHLVRRRGQEARLRCSPMKGHSHVYWYRQLPEEGLKFMVYLQKENIIDESGMPKERFSAEFPKEGPSILRIQQVVRGDSAAYFCASSPLFGDTQYFGPGTRLTVL.

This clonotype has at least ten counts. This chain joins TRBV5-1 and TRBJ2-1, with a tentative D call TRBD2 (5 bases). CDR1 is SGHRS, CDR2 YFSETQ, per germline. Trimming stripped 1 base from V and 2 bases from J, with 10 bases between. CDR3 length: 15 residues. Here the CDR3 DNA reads TGCGCCAGCAGCTTGCGGGGAGACCCCTACAATGAGCAGTTCTTC. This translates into CASSLRGDPYNEQFF. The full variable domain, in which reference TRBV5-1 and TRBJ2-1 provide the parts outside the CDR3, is KAGVTQTPRYLIKTRGQQVTLSCSPISGHRSVSWYQQTPGQGLQFLFEYFSETQRNKGNFPGRFSGRQFSNSRSEMNVSTLELGDSALYLCASSLRGDPYNEQFFGPGTRLTVL.

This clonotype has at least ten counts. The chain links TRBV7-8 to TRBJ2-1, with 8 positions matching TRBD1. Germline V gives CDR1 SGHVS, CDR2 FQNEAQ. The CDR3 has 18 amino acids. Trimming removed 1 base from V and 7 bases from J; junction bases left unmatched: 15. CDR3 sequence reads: CASSLVLSAGGILNEQFF. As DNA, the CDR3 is TGTGCCAGCAGCTTAGTATTGAGCGCAGGGGGCATCTTGAATGAGCAGTTCTTC.

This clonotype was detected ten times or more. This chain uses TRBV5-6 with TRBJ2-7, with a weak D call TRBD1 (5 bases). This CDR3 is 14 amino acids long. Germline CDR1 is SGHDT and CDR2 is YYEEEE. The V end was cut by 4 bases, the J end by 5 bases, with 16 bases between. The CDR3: CASSPSRTSNEQYF. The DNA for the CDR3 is TGTGCCAGCAGCCCTAGTAGGACATCCAACGAGCAGTACTTC.